In this sample, the clone carrying this T cell receptor beta chain turned up a few times. No antigen is known for it. Trimming took off 5 bases at V and 2 bases at J, with 16 bases between the two ends. Germline lookup yields CDR1 LGHDT and CDR2 YNNKEL (reference sequence). This CDR3 region has 15 residues. The sample originates from a study of identical twins. Regarding the study as a whole: There was an excess of low generation probability in the out-of-frame alpha sequences that twins shared. Twins' surplus sharing was weaker for beta out-of-frame sequences.

TCRdb re-called the 5' RACE reads with MiXCR, one entry per CDR3 protein. The repertoire holds around 1.7 million distinct CDR3 sequences, with around a third as singletons. The chain employs TRBV3-1 and TRBJ2-7; either TRBD1 or TRBD2 may fit D (5 bases each). The receptor was derived from a newborn girl in good health. Sequences were obtained from cord blood. DNA for the CDR3: TGTGCCAGCAGCAAATACCGGGACCGAGCCTACGAGCAGTACTTC. This codes for CASSKYRDRAYEQYF.